This TCR beta chain was documented in a study of siplizumab effects on memory and regulatory T cells (dated by TCRdb to between 2018 and 2021). Context from the whole study: The effect of the anti-CD2 antibody siplizumab on alloreactive T-cell subsets was examined in allogeneic mixed lymphocyte reactions constructed from human PBMCs. Paper-wide results and their limitations: Whether proliferating Tregs from siplizumab cultures were suppressive was not functionally confirmed. The cumulative frequency of alloreactive sequences that could be traced back to unstimulated CD4+ memory T cells was significantly reduced by siplizumab. Because sequences below about 10^-5 frequency were poorly captured, only a minor fraction of alloreactive clones could be mapped to unstimulated subsets. For roughly 75-97% of proliferating CD4+ or CD8+ clones, no naive or memory phenotype could be assigned. Greater diversity appeared to be present in unstimulated naive T cells than in memory T cells, and a substantial contribution to the alloresponse seemed to be made by naive cells. Among mappable alloreactive CD4+ clones, an average Treg-derived fraction of over 60% was observed with siplizumab, compared with roughly 25% in control reactions.

The protocol used for the library was the immunoSEQ multiplex PCR assay. Each sample had some 10^5 TCR templates assayed by the deep sequencing platform. Genomic DNA extracted from sorted T cells was used for TCRbeta CDR3 sequencing. Per the source publication's procedure: The R programming language was used for clonal analysis of TCRbeta CDR3 data. Comparing unstimulated samples against CFSE-low samples taken after the reaction was how alloreactive CD4+ and CD8+ clones were defined. Alloreactive CD4+ clones were assigned to regulatory or non-regulatory origin by matching sequences to sorted unstimulated Treg and non-Treg repertoires. The clones in this table, taken by TCRdb from immuneACCESS, are in-frame only. Not every clone is retained; where verified, under half of the shortfall comes from an unresolved V gene, and the cause of the rest is unknown. V, J and clone size are taken as reported in that table, and D and trimming were inferred from the DNA itself. This sample lists approximately 82,000 clones; about 91% were detected once. The ten largest clones add up to less than 2% of the sample.

This clone is a singleton in its sample. The antigen this receptor binds is unknown. No qualities accompany the bases; no much larger clone lies one base away. Sorted unstimulated T cells and proliferating T cells recovered from mixed lymphocyte reactions underwent TCRbeta CDR3 sequencing. Fresh whole blood from ten HLA-typed healthy donors was used as the source from which PBMCs were isolated. Unstimulated CD4+ regulatory T cells were FACS-sorted to map the origin of alloreactive clones. The origin of this receptor is a human donor in good health. Specimen: Tregs sorted from blood.

The CDR3 region reads CASSRYGRGGGADTQYF. In nucleotides, the sequence is TGTGCCAGCAGCCGTTATGGCCGGGGGGGCGGAGCAGATACGCAGTATTTT. The rearrangement joined TRBV14 to TRBJ2-3; TRBD2 matches 8 bases in the middle. Looking up the germline V gene yields CDR1 SGHDN and CDR2 FVKESK. Trimming accounts for 4 bases at V and 4 bases at J, while the number of junction bases matched to no gene is 13. From cysteine to phenylalanine, the CDR3 is 17 amino acids long. The retained sequence is limited to the CDR3, 51 bases, with the frame set at the first base.